This T cell receptor beta chain was recovered during a study of cytomegalovirus exposure and HLA in healthy donors. Comment on this clone: Its specificity is not known.

This CDR3 spans 16 amino acids. The V gene's germline CDR1 is SGHVS and CDR2 FQNEAQ. V lost 5 bases and J lost 0, with 17 bases in between. Clones were sequenced by immunoSEQ multiplex PCR, and TCRdb holds only the in-frame ones, with some missing. The sample lists 140,000 to 150,000 clones, 85% to 95% seen once, with 1.5% to 2% in the top ten. Study results and limitations: The tendency of first-cohort TCR clusters to co-occur in the 120 validation repertoires was the finding of a later analysis. Reports indicated that the classifier achieved high specificity and sensitivity in diagnosing cytomegalovirus status.

The source of this sequence is a man between 18 and 35 years old in good health and CMV-seropositive. The J gene is TRBJ2-7, the V gene TRBV7-8; maybe TRBD1 (7 bases). The specimen sequenced was PBMCs. The DNA of the CDR3 is TGTGCCAGCAGCCAAAGCTGGGGGGACAGCTCCTACGAGCAGTACTTC. Translating it yields CASSQSWGDSSYEQYF. Combining the CDR3 with reference TRBV7-8 and TRBJ2-7 gives the whole variable domain GAGVSQSPRYKVAKRGQDVALRCDPISGHVSLFWYQQALGQGPEFLTYFQNEAQLDKSGLPSDRFFAERPEGSVSTLKIQRTQQEDSAVYLCASSQSWGDSSYEQYFGPGTRLTVT.